The 31 T cell receptor beta chains below all came from one sample that was sequenced in a study of blood T cell repertoires in COVID-19. Data came from immunoSEQ multiplex PCR; TCRdb stores just in-frame clones and leaves some out. This table holds tens of thousands of clones, around 87% found once. The sequenced sample consisted of peripheral blood. Receptors were obtained from a woman aged 55-69 years with acute or convalescent COVID-19.

The chain has TRBV19 and TRBJ2-1, with 7 bases fitting TRBD2. CDR3 length: 15 residues. Unmatched junction bases numbered 2, after V lost 3 bases and J lost 0 bases. Germline V gives CDR1 LNHDA, CDR2 SQIVND (reference sequence). The CDR3 reads CASSMGGSSYNEQFF. DNA for the CDR3: TGTGCCAGTAGTATGGGCGGGAGCTCCTACAATGAGCAGTTCTTC. The full variable domain, rest sourced from reference TRBV19 and TRBJ2-1, is DGGITQSPKYLFRKEGQNVTLSCEQNLNHDAMYWYRQDPGQGLRLIYYSQIVNDFQKGDIAEGYSVSREKKESFPLTVTSAQKNPTAFYLCASSMGGSSYNEQFFGPGTRLTVL.

In its sample, this clone was seen once. One end of the junction fails to match germline, which may point to a read error. The chain links TRBV10-3 to TRBJ1-4; 9 positions match TRBD1. The CDR3 is 13 residues long. Looked up from germline, CDR1 is ENHRY and CDR2 is SYGVKD. The CDR3 sequence is CAITEGQGEKLFF. CDR3 sequence (DNA): TGTGCCATCACTGAGGGACAGGGCGAAAAACTGTTTTTT.

The CDR3 here is CASSLTGGGYNEQFF. CDR3 in DNA: TGTGCCAGCAGCCTCACAGGGGGCGGGTACAATGAGCAGTTCTTC. The chain carries TRBV11-2 and TRBJ2-1, with 9 bases matching TRBD1. V lost 5 bases, J lost 4 bases, and 6 bases stayed unmatched. Per the germline V gene, CDR1 is SGHAT and CDR2 is FQNNGV. CDR3 length: 15 amino acids. Together with reference TRBV11-2 and TRBJ2-1, the CDR3 gives the full variable domain: EAGVAQSPRYKIIEKRQSVAFWCNPISGHATLYWYQQILGQGPKLLIQFQNNGVVDDSQLPKDRFSAERLKGVDSTLKIQPAKLEDSAVYLCASSLTGGGYNEQFFGPGTRLTVL.

The chain uses TRBV19 and TRBJ2-3; 7 nucleotides line up with TRBD2. V dropped 4 bases and J dropped 1; count of bases not matched to a gene: 8. CDR3 length: 16 amino acids. Looked up from germline, CDR1 is LNHDA and CDR2 is SQIVND (reference sequence). The CDR3 coding sequence is TGTGCCAGTAGTACCCGTAGACTAGCCGGCACAGATACGCAGTATTTT. Amino acid sequence: CASSTRRLAGTDTQYF.

V gene TRBV3-1 (or the pseudogene TRBV3-2) combines with J gene TRBJ1-6; a possible D gene is TRBD1 (6 bases). The length of the CDR3 is 15 residues. V was pared by 1 base and J by 10 bases, with 14 bases between. Germline assignment: CDR1 LGHDT and CDR2 YNNKEL (reference sequence). CDR3 sequence (DNA): TGTGCCAGCAGCCAAGGAGGGGACAATCTCTCACCCCTCCACTTT. It specifies CASSQGGDNLSPLHF.

This clone was counted a few times. This chain uses TRBV18 with TRBJ2-1; maybe TRBD2 (6 bases). The germline gives CDR1 KGHSH, CDR2 LQKENI. The CDR3 spans 15 residues. V gave up 3 bases and J gave up 7 bases, with 16 bases separating them. CDR3 sequence reads: CASSPPGVAVNEQFF. The CDR3 bases are TGTGCCAGCTCACCTCCCGGGGTAGCGGTTAATGAGCAGTTCTTC.

This chain links TRBV30 with TRBJ1-6; D remains unclear. The CDR3 sequence is 14 residues long. The germline CDR1 and CDR2 sequences are GTSNPN and SVGIG (reference sequence). Between the trimmed V and J ends, which lost 7 bases and 6 bases, there was a span of 16 bases. CDR3 loop: CAYRRAPFNSPLHF. CDR3 coding DNA: TGTGCCTACCGGCGGGCGCCCTTTAATTCACCCCTCCACTTT.

The chain uses TRBV7-9 and TRBJ2-4; TRBD1 is a possible D gene (5 bases). The ends were cut back, 1 base at V and 7 bases at J, with 8 bases in the middle. Germline loops: CDR1 SEHNR, CDR2 FQNEAQ (reference sequence). The CDR3 covers 13 residues. CDR3 region: CASSLVGANIQYF. In DNA form, the CDR3 reads TGTGCCAGCAGCTTAGTAGGGGCGAACATTCAGTACTTC.

The CDR3 bases are TGTGCCAGCAGTGACAACAGGCTTAATTCACCCCTCCACTTT. Its protein is CASSDNRLNSPLHF. The chain employs TRBV2 and TRBJ1-6; tentative D call: TRBD1 (5 bases). Trimming removed 3 bases from V and 6 bases from J, with 9 bases in between. There are 14 residues in the CDR3. Germline values: CDR1 SNHLY, CDR2 FYNNEI.

This sequence joins TRBV28 and TRBJ2-7; a possible D gene is TRBD1 (7 bases). V dropped 5 bases and J dropped 4 bases, with 15 bases sitting between them. Germline values: CDR1 MDHEN, CDR2 SYDVKM. The CDR3 extends over 14 amino acids. The CDR3 DNA sequence: TGTGCCAGCAGTGAGCAGGGGGGCCATTACGAGCAGTACGTC. Amino acids: CASSEQGGHYEQYV.

The chain is built from TRBV12-3 or TRBV12-4 and TRBJ2-1; D is perhaps TRBD2 (6 bases). Trimming took off 8 bases at V and 1 base at J, with 9 bases between the two ends. This CDR3 is 13 amino acids long. The CDR3 is CASRDFSYNEQFF. CDR3 bases: TGTGCCAGCCGGGACTTTTCCTACAATGAGCAGTTCTTC.

The V gene is TRBV2, the J gene TRBJ2-3, with D possibly TRBD2 on 5 matching bases. V was cut by 3 bases and J by 3 bases, with 10 bases left in between. This CDR3 comprises 14 residues. CDR1 and CDR2 (germline): SNHLY, FYNNEI. The CDR3 nucleotides read TGTGCCAGCAGTGAGAGCCTAGCTACAGATACGCAGTATTTT. Translating gives CASSESLATDTQYF.

The chain has TRBV6-2 or TRBV6-3 and TRBJ2-7; TRBD1 agrees at 11 bases. J gave up 4 bases and V 2 bases, and 4 bases lay outside the gene matches. Germline CDR1 is MNHEY and CDR2 is SVGEGT. This CDR3 spans 15 amino acids. The CDR3 is CASSYHGTGGYEQYV. CDR3 DNA: TGTGCCAGCAGTTACCACGGGACAGGGGGGTACGAGCAGTACGTC.

V usage is TRBV7-8 and J usage is TRBJ2-2, with TRBD2 matching 8 bases. V lost 5 bases, J lost 4 bases, and 9 bases stayed unmatched. The CDR3 loop spans 16 amino acids. Germline V gene data show CDR1 as SGHVS and CDR2 as FQNEAQ. CDR3 DNA sequence: TGTGCCAGCAGCCCGGGGGGGGGAACATCCACCGGGGAGCTGTTTTTT. Translated, it gives CASSPGGGTSTGELFF. The whole variable domain, filled in from reference TRBV7-8 and TRBJ2-2, reads GAGVSQSPRYKVAKRGQDVALRCDPISGHVSLFWYQQALGQGPEFLTYFQNEAQLDKSGLPSDRFFAERPEGSVSTLKIQRTQQEDSAVYLCASSPGGGTSTGELFFGEGSRLTVL.

The chain is built from TRBV7-2 and TRBJ2-3, with TRBD1 as a possible D gene (5 bases). The CDR3 is 14 residues long. Between the trimmed V and J ends, which lost 0 bases and 4 bases, there was a span of 8 bases. Germline assignment: CDR1 SGHTA and CDR2 FQGNSA. The CDR3 is CASSLALRADTQYF. The CDR3 nucleotides read TGTGCCAGCAGCTTAGCGCTCAGGGCAGATACGCAGTATTTT.

The genes are TRBV5-1 and TRBJ2-2, with 9 bases that match TRBD1. Trimming took 7 bases from V and 3 from J; bases not matched to a gene: 7. This CDR3 contains 15 residues. From germline, CDR1 is SGHRS and CDR2 YFSETQ. The CDR3 region is CASDSTGGHTGELFF. Here the CDR3 DNA reads TGCGCCAGCGACTCGACAGGGGGGCACACCGGGGAGCTGTTTTTT.

This chain links TRBV5-8 with TRBJ2-3, with D maybe TRBD1 (6 bases). V was pared by 4 bases and J by 0 bases, with 15 bases between. This CDR3 spans 16 amino acids. Germline values: CDR1 SGHTS, CDR2 YDEGEE. The chain's CDR3 is CASSHRDITSTDTQYF. The CDR3 DNA follows: TGTGCCAGCAGCCACCGGGACATCACTAGCACAGATACGCAGTATTTT.

V usage is TRBV5-4 and J usage is TRBJ1-6; D perhaps matches TRBD1 (6 bases). V was trimmed by 2 bases and J by 7 bases, leaving 10 bases between them. CDR1 and CDR2 from the germline V gene are SGHNT and YYREEE (reference sequence). This CDR3 contains 14 residues. CDR3 in DNA: TGTGCCAGCAGCTTTTTTGACAGGAATTCACCCCTCCACTTT. The encoded protein is CASSFFDRNSPLHF.

This chain connects TRBV18 to TRBJ2-3; TRBD2 matches 8 bases. Trimming cost V 8 bases and J 1 base; bases outside gene matches: 8. CDR3 length equals 15 residues. CDR1 is KGHSH, CDR2 LQKENI, per germline. The CDR3: CASMGLAGRTDTQYF. DNA for the CDR3: TGTGCCAGCATGGGGTTAGCGGGACGCACAGATACGCAGTATTTT.

This chain links TRBV11-2 with TRBJ1-6, with 8 bases matching TRBD1. CDR3 size: 16 residues. The J segment lost 6 bases and the V segment lost 1 base, leaving 5 bases of the junction unmatched. From germline, CDR1 is SGHAT and CDR2 FQNNGV. CDR3 in DNA: TGTGCCAGCAGCTTAGTGGCAGGGGGCATTAATTCACCCCTCCACTTT. This translates into CASSLVAGGINSPLHF.

V is TRBV4-2 and J is TRBJ1-5; 10 nucleotides agree with TRBD1. The CDR3 totals 18 residues. V trimming: 4 bases; J trimming: 3 bases; junction bases outside the gene matches: 12. Germline CDR1 LGHNA, CDR2 YNFKEQ. CDR3 in DNA: TGTGCCAGCAGCCCCTCGGGACAGGGGCGTCTTTCCAATCAGCCCCAGCATTTT. This sequence encodes CASSPSGQGRLSNQPQHF.

The chain combines TRBV4-2 with TRBJ2-5; 9 positions agree with TRBD1. The CDR3 length is 18 residues. Germline V gene data show CDR1 as LGHNA and CDR2 as YNFKEQ. V lost 3 bases to trimming and J lost 1 base; unmatched junction nucleotides: 12. Here the CDR3 reads CASSQTAGTGSLQETQYF. Here the CDR3 DNA reads TGTGCCAGCAGCCAGACTGCCGGGACAGGGTCCCTCCAAGAGACCCAGTACTTC.

The chain joins TRBV2 to TRBJ1-6; D perhaps matches TRBD1 (6 bases). Germline loops: CDR1 SNHLY, CDR2 FYNNEI. With 6 bases removed from V and 5 bases from J, the gap between germline ends came to 11 bases. This CDR3 is built from 14 residues. The CDR3 loop is CASRKGQDNSPLHF. CDR3 nucleotides: TGTGCCAGCAGGAAGGGACAAGATAATTCACCCCTCCACTTT.

The CDR3 coding sequence is TGTGCCAGCCGCTGGACTAGCGGGAGAGATACTAGCACAGATACGCAGTATTTT. As protein: CASRWTSGRDTSTDTQYF. The chain carries TRBV7-9 and TRBJ2-3; 13 bases are a match to TRBD2. This CDR3 spans 18 amino acids. The V segment lost 8 bases and the J segment 0 bases; nucleotides outside the gene matches: 11. CDR1 is SEHNR, CDR2 FQNEAQ, per germline (reference sequence).

The chain uses TRBV5-6 and TRBJ2-5; 8 bases are shared with TRBD1. V lost 4 bases and J lost 5; bases outside the gene matches: 7. The CDR3 contains 14 residues. Per the germline V gene, CDR1 is SGHDT and CDR2 is YYEEEE. CDR3 bases: TGTGCCAGCAGCGTGACAGGGGCTGGGGAGACCCAGTACTTC. This gives the protein CASSVTGAGETQYF.

This clone was counted once. The CDR3 sequence: CASRAGGFETQYF. The CDR3 region has the DNA TGTGCCAGTAGAGCGGGAGGGTTCGAGACCCAGTACTTC. V and J are TRBV19 and TRBJ2-5, with 10 bases matching TRBD2. From germline, CDR1 is LNHDA and CDR2 SQIVND (reference sequence). This CDR3 has 13 amino acids. Trimming took 6 bases from V and 5 from J; bases not matched to a gene: 3. The full variable domain, with the rest looked up from reference TRBV19 and TRBJ2-5, is DGGITQSPKYLFRKEGQNVTLSCEQNLNHDAMYWYRQDPGQGLRLIYYSQIVNDFQKGDIAEGYSVSREKKESFPLTVTSAQKNPTAFYLCASRAGGFETQYFGPGTRLLVL.

The chain joins TRBV9 to TRBJ2-1; the D is unclear. CDR3 length equals 14 residues. Trimming removed 2 bases from V and 1 base from J, with 7 bases in between. The germline V gene encodes CDR1 SGDLS and CDR2 YYNGEE. The CDR3 DNA reads as TGTGCCAGCAGCGTGTTGACTTCCTACAATGAGCAGTTCTTC. Translation: CASSVLTSYNEQFF. Full variable domain (remainder filled in from reference TRBV9 and TRBJ2-1): DSGVTQTPKHLITATGQRVTLRCSPRSGDLSVYWYQQSLDQGLQFLIQYYNGEERAKGNILERFSAQQFPDLHSELNLSSLELGDSALYFCASSVLTSYNEQFFGPGTRLTVL.

V is TRBV7-9 and J is TRBJ2-3; D gene ambiguous. Per the germline V gene, CDR1 is SEHNR and CDR2 is FQNEAQ (reference sequence). CDR3 length: 13 amino acids. Trimming cost V 5 bases and J 2 bases, with 8 bases left between them. The DNA for the CDR3 is TGTGCCAGCAGCCAAGACTCCACAGATACGCAGTATTTT. Translated: CASSQDSTDTQYF. Supplemented by reference TRBV7-9 and TRBJ2-3, the full variable domain reads DTGVSQNPRHKITKRGQNVTFRCDPISEHNRLYWYRQTLGQGPEFLTYFQNEAQLEKSRLLSDRFSAERPKGSFSTLEIQRTEQGDSAMYLCASSQDSTDTQYFGPGTRLTVL.

The chain couples TRBV5-1 to TRBJ2-1; the match to TRBD2 covers 7 bases. Germline-derived CDR1 and CDR2 are SGHRS and YFSETQ. This CDR3 has 16 residues. With 1 base clipped from V and 2 bases from J, the junction kept 6 bases outside the gene matches. CDR3 amino acids: CASSLMRETPYNEQFF. Written as DNA, the CDR3 is TGCGCCAGCAGCTTGATGCGGGAGACCCCCTACAATGAGCAGTTCTTC.

V usage is TRBV2 and J usage is TRBJ2-1; D is unresolved. The CDR3 totals 12 residues. With 2 bases removed from V and 7 bases from J, the gap between germline ends came to 6 bases. CDR1 SNHLY and CDR2 FYNNEI come from the germline V gene. CDR3 sequence: CASSEQENEQFF. CDR3 nucleotides: TGTGCCAGCAGTGAACAGGAAAATGAGCAGTTCTTC. Together with reference TRBV2 and TRBJ2-1, the CDR3 gives the full variable domain: EPEVTQTPSHQVTQMGQEVILRCVPISNHLYFYWYRQILGQKVEFLVSFYNNEISEKSEIFDDQFSVERPDGSNFTLKIRSTKLEDSAMYFCASSEQENEQFFGPGTRLTVL.

The chain uses TRBV5-1 and TRBJ1-4, with TRBD1 identical over 7 bases. The V gene's germline CDR1 is SGHRS and CDR2 YFSETQ. The CDR3 runs 14 residues. The ends lost 4 bases at V and 5 bases at J; junction bases unmatched: 5. The CDR3 nucleotides read TGCGCCAGCAGCCGGGACAGAGAGAATGAAAAACTGTTTTTT. Amino acid sequence: CASSRDRENEKLFF.